This TCR beta chain was found in a study of cytomegalovirus exposure and HLA in healthy donors (dated by TCRdb to 2017 to 2019). About the investigation overall: In an earlier analysis of around 540 of the donors, approximately 300 Gb of sequence data and some 100 million unique TCR beta sequences from 180 million or so T cells were reported. Both class I and class II loci were covered by HLA typing, at four-digit resolution. Every discovery cohort repertoire had been produced on one sequencing platform. Across some 400 genotyped donors of the cohort, an average of about 200,000 unique TCR beta nucleotide sequences per donor were sequenced, and approximately 17% of those sequences were non-productive. In a later genetic analysis, genome-wide SNP genotypes for about three fifths of the roughly 670 donors were used, and that subset was treated as a discovery cohort. The study combined high-throughput TCR immunosequencing, statistical association of individual TCRs with disease status, and machine learning to predict cytomegalovirus infection status. An early release covering approximately 600 HLA-typed donors comprised roughly 300 gigabases of sequencing data and around 85 million unique TCR sequences. The T cell repertoires of around 670 subjects were profiled by immunosequencing and related to cytomegalovirus serostatus. In addition to the first cohort of 650 to 750 subjects, a separate validation cohort of 120 different subjects was used. In the later analysis, no new phenotypic data were used to find candidate immune exposures; instead, reliance was placed on TCR beta sequences and their occurrence across donors. The study was designed to test whether signatures of past pathogen exposure could be identified by cataloging public T cell receptors. Donor age, sex, ethnicity and CMV serostatus were collected together with the repertoire data. The number of donors typed differed by locus, with 629-630 for A, B, C, DRB1 and DQB1, approximately 500 for DQA1, about 610 for DPA1, and approximately 470 for DPB1. Of the roughly 410 genotyped donors, 65% to 90% were placed in the genetic ancestry cluster associated with self-reported Caucasian donors. A later analysis re-analyzed previously published TCR beta repertoires from several hundred donors and added high-resolution HLA genotyping to study TCR occurrence patterns. An earlier analysis of 587 of the donors used high-throughput TCR beta sequencing to judge whether each TCR beta V gene segment behaved as functional or pseudogenic. About five DR-DQ haplotypes were handled as single units for association and clustering, since linkage in the cohort was strong.

The receptor library was made with the immunoSEQ multiplex PCR assay. A mixture of 60 forward primers for TCR Vbeta segments and 13 reverse primers for TCR Jbeta segments was used in the multiplex PCR. A multiplex PCR assay on genomic DNA amplified the CDR3 region of rearranged TCR beta genes. Amplified TCR beta libraries were sequenced as 87-base-pair reads on the Illumina HiSeq System. Turning to the authors' computational methods: In a later analysis, about 80 million unique TCR beta chains were counted across the 650 to 750 repertoires, and approximately 11 million of these chains were shared by at least two donors. To remove PCR and sequencing errors, raw reads were error-corrected and collapsed into unique sequences using a nearest-neighbor algorithm that merged closely related sequences. CDR3 sequences were aligned to IMGT reference sequences to assign V, D and J gene segments. For a sequence to be retained, a match of at least six nucleotides to both a V gene segment and a J gene segment was required. Rearrangements were classified as productive when the CDR3 lacked stop codons and remained in frame with V and J, and all other rearrangements were classified as non-productive. CDR3 was defined according to IMGT convention as the region running from the second conserved V-encoded cysteine to the conserved J-encoded phenylalanine. The earlier analysis of roughly 590 of the donors excluded any sequence lacking an unambiguous match to a single V gene segment. In an earlier analysis of 587 of the donors, V segments were called functional above 56.7% productive rearrangements and were called segregating when the between-donor standard deviation exceeded 5%. A statistical classification framework was built to diagnose cytomegalovirus status from the catalog of TCR beta chain sequences. In a later analysis, V and J genes were assigned by comparing TCR nucleotide sequences against IMGT/GENE-DB human TR gene sequences. The TCRdist pipeline was used in a later analysis to assign CDR3 sequences and most-parsimonious VDJ recombination scenarios. A later analysis defined each TCR beta chain by its CDR3 amino acid sequence plus V-gene family, and excluded reads lacking a unique V-gene family. As a way to deal with suspected cross-contamination and a sequencing artifact, a later analysis dropped more than 500 nucleotide sequences that were highly shared and had low generation probability. In a later analysis, a clonal expansion index was calculated for each public chain from normalized within-repertoire ranks of inferred template counts. In a later analysis, generation probabilities were computed using a VDJ recombination model fitted to out-of-frame rearrangements, and the results were checked against IGoR. A later analysis scored TCR-TCR, TCR-HLA and TCR-CMV co-occurrence with hypergeometric tests, applying a repertoire-size bias correction to TCR pairs. To estimate false discovery rates, a later analysis permuted the HLA or CMV assignments 20 times. In a later analysis, co-occurring TCRs were grouped using DBSCAN, and TCRdist sequence similarity was added for clustering within HLA-allele-positive subsets. For co-occurrence clustering, repertoires with fewer than 30,000 or more than 120,000 public chains were excluded, along with four to six repertoires with anomalous nucleotide sharing. TCRdb took over this immuneACCESS table, retaining in-frame rearrangements with V and J assigned. Such tables are incomplete; in checked studies, under half of the missing clones stem from an unresolved V gene, and the remainder is unexplained. V, J and clone size derive from that table, while D and trimming were established from the DNA sequence. The sample table lists fewer than 150,000 clones, approximately 70% of them with a count of one. The biggest ten clones account for roughly 14% of the sample.

In total, around 600 healthy bone marrow donors made up the cohort. At the time of sampling, every cohort member was nominally healthy, though immune exposures that went unrecorded were likely present. Of the roughly 720 cohort members, roughly 300 had positive CMV serostatus and around 350 had negative CMV serostatus, and CMV serostatus was not recorded for the donor. A peripheral blood sample was collected from each donor, and TCR beta sequencing was performed on peripheral blood mononuclear cells. Genomic DNA extraction from the blood cell samples was performed with the Qiagen DNeasy Blood Extraction Kit. Summary of the overall study and its limitations: CMV serostatus was the only immune exposure information available for the cohort. The earlier analysis of almost 600 of the donors excluded some 15 rarely observed V segments, including chromosome 9 orphons, because counts were too low. V-gene and J-gene trimming of TCR beta chains was associated with a missense DCLRE1C variant in a later genetic analysis, and the association was replicated in an independent cohort. In this cohort, only TCR beta chains were sequenced, and detectable features were limited by the absence of alpha or paired-chain data. In a later analysis, HLA-associated TCR beta chains were found to be more clonally expanded and to have lower generation probabilities than equally common non-associated chains. Some IMGT-functional V segments, including TRBV6-2 and TRBV6-3, could not be told apart with the 87-base-pair reads, so those segments were excluded. The study listed 170 or so TCR beta chains as associated with cytomegalovirus. A later genetic analysis reported fewer N-insertions in productive TCRs among donors in an Asian-associated ancestry cluster than the approximately 670-donor mean. Presence/absence analyses assumed roughly uniform sequencing depth across donors, an assumption that may not hold. Strong co-occurrence of HLA alleles, especially DR and DQ, made assigning TCR associations to individual alleles difficult. A later analysis found that most CMV-associated TCR beta chains appeared HLA-restricted, with HLA associations seemingly driven largely by CMV exposure. A cluster of highly shared sequence variants was judged likely to represent a technical artifact of the sequencing pipeline. In both the original and validation cohorts, the classifier was reported to diagnose cytomegalovirus status with high specificity and sensitivity. Most TCR sequences were seen in very few donors, while some public TCRs were found in many individuals. According to a later analysis, parvovirus B19, influenza, CMV and Epstein-Barr virus appeared linked to several top co-occurrence clusters. In an earlier analysis of about 600 of the donors, most TCR beta V segments appeared in productive rearrangements about 90% or about 30% of the time, broadly matching IMGT annotations. HLA typing was unavailable for some donors at each locus, so association tests used only the typed subset. According to a later analysis, TCR association rates differed among HLA loci, with DRB1 alleles showing the most associated TCRs and HLA-C alleles showing the fewest. According to the authors, the approach could potentially be generalized to other disease states and immunological phenotypes. Specific HLA alleles were associated with about 17,000 TCR beta sequences at a false discovery rate of 0.05 in a later analysis. In vitro tests confirmed that a few of the cytomegalovirus-associated TCR beta chains recognize cytomegalovirus antigens. Correlated functional status among segregating V segments might reflect linkage disequilibrium, but an unknown experimental factor could not be ruled out. A further reported finding was that TCR beta sequences accurately predicted the HLA-A and HLA-B alleles for most subjects in the first cohort.

This clone was seen a single time. Its antigen is unknown. One base away there is no much larger clone; base qualities are not given. The CDR3 numbers 13 residues from cysteine through phenylalanine. This entry keeps only the CDR3 DNA: 39 bases, framed from base 1. V ends up 5 bases short and J 10 bases short, with an unmatched junction base count of 3. According to the germline V gene, CDR1 reads MGHDK and CDR2 reads SYGVNS. The sequence derives from a human donor in good health. The chain couples TRBV25-1 to TRBJ1-6; 9 nucleotides in the junction match TRBD1. The specimen sequenced was PBMCs. The DNA is TGTGCCAGCAGTCTACAGGGGGCCTCACCCCTCCACTTT. Its amino acids are CASSLQGASPLHF. Outside the CDR3, residues come from the reference TRBV25-1 and TRBJ1-6 proteins, so the full variable domain is: EADIYQTPRYLVIGTGKKITLECSQTMGHDKMYWYQQDPGMELHLIHYSYGVNSTEKGDLSSESTVSRIRTEHFPLTLESARPSHTSQYLCASSLQGASPLHFGNGTRLTVT.